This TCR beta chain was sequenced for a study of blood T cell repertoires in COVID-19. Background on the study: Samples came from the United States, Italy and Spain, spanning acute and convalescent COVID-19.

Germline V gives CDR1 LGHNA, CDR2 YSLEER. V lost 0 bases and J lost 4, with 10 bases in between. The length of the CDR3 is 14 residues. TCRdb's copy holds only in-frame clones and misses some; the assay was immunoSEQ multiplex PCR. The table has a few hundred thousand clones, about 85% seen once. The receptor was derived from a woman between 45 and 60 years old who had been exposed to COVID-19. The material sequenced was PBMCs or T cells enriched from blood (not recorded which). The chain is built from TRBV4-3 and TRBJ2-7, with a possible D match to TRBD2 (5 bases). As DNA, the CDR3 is TGCGCCAGCAGCCAAGATGGTTCGGGGTACGAGCAGTACTTC. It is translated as CASSQDGSGYEQYF.